This TCR beta chain was identified in a study of PD-1 blockade in classical Hodgkin lymphoma. Regarding the study as a whole: Complete responders showed a baseline diversity that resembled the diversity of newly diagnosed patients. Initiation of nivolumab under 1 year after ASCT led to exclusion of patients.

Comments on this clone: Antigen unknown.

Each and every patient relapsed after autologous stem cell transplantation, and patients got differing brentuximab vedotin exposure. TCRdb's copy holds only in-frame clones and misses some; the assay was immunoSEQ multiplex PCR. This repertoire shows more than 35,000 clones, 75% to 85% found once; its top ten account for around 9.9%. The CDR3 is 15 amino acids. The V gene end was trimmed by 4 bases and the J gene end by 4 bases; junction bases not matched to a gene: 7. Looked up from germline, CDR1 is MNHEY and CDR2 is SMNVEV (reference sequence). The source of this sequence is a human donor with classical Hodgkin lymphoma. The gene calls are TRBV27 and TRBJ2-5; 9 bases match TRBD1. The source material was peripheral blood mononuclear cells (PBMCs), sampled at baseline. The CDR3 sequence is CASSSPGQGGETQYF. CDR3 bases: TGTGCCAGCAGTTCGCCGGGACAGGGAGGAGAGACCCAGTACTTC.